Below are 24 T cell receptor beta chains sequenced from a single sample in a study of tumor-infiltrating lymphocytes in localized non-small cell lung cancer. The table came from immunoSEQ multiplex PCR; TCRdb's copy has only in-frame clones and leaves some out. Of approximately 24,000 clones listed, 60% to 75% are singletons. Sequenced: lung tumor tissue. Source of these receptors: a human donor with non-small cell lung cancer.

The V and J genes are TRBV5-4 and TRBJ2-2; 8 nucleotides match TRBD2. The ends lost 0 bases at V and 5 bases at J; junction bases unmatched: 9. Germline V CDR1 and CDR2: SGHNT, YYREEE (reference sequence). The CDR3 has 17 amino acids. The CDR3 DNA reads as TGTGCCAGCAGCTTGGACGGGAGGGATCTGGGTACCGGGGAGCTGTTTTTT. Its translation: CASSLDGRDLGTGELFF.

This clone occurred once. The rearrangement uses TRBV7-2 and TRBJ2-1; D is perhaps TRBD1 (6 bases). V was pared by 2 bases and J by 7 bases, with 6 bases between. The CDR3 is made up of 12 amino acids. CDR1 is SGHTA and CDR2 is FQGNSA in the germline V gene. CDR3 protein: CASSLQGNEQFF. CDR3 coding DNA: TGTGCCAGCAGCTTACAGGGGAATGAGCAGTTCTTC.

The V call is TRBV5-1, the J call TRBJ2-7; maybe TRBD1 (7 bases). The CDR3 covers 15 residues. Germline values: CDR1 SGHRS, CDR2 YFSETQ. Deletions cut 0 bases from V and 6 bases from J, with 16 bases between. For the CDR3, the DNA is TGCGCCAGCAGCTTGGGTGGAGGGGGCTTGTTCGAGCAGTACTTC. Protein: CASSLGGGGLFEQYF.

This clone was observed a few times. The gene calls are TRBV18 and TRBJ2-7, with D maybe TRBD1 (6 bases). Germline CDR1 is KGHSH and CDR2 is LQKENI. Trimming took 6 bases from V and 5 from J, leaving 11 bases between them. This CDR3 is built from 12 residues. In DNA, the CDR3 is TGTGCCAGCTCGCAACAGGGAGACGAGCAGTACTTC. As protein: CASSQQGDEQYF.

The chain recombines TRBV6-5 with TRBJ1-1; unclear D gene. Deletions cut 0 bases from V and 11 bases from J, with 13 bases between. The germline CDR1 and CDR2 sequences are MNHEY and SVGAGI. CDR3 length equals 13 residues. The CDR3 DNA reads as TGTGCCAGCAGTTACTCGTATGGGGTTTGGGCTTTCTTT. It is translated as CASSYSYGVWAFF.

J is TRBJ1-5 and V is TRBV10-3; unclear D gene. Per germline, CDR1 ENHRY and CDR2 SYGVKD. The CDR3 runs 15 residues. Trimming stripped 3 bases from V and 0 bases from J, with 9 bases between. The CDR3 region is CAISEARYSNQPQHF. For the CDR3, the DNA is TGTGCCATCAGTGAAGCCCGATATAGCAATCAGCCCCAGCATTTT.

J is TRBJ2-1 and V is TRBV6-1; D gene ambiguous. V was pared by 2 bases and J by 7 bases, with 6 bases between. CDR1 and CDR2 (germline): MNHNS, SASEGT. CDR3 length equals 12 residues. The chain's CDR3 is CASSELGNEQFF. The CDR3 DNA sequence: TGTGCCAGCAGTGAACTAGGGAATGAGCAGTTCTTC.

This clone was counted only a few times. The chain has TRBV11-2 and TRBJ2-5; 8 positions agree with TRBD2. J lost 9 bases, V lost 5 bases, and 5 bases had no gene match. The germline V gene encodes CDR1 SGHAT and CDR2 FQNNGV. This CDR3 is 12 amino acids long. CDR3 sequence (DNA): TGTGCCAGCAGCCTTTCCGGGAGGGCCCAGTACTTC. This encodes CASSLSGRAQYF. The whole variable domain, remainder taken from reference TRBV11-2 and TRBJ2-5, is EAGVAQSPRYKIIEKRQSVAFWCNPISGHATLYWYQQILGQGPKLLIQFQNNGVVDDSQLPKDRFSAERLKGVDSTLKIQPAKLEDSAVYLCASSLSGRAQYFGPGTRLLVL.

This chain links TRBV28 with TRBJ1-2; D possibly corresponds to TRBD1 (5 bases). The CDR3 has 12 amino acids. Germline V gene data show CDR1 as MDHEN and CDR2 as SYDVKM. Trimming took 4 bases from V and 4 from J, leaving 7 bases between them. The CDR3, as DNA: TGTGCCAGCAGTTCGGGGGTCTATGGCTACACCTTC. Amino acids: CASSSGVYGYTF.

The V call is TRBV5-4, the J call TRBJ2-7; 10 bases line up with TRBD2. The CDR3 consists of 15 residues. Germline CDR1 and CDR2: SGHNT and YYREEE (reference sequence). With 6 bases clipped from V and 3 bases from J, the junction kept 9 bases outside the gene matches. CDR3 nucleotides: TGTGCCAGCACCGATCCTAGCGGGAGTGACTACGAGCAGTACTTC. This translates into CASTDPSGSDYEQYF.

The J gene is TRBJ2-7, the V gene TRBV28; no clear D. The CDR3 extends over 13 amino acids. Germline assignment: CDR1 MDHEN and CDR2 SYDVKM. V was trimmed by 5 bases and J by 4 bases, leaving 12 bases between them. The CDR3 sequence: CASSRGSRYEQYF. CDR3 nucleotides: TGTGCCAGCAGTCGTGGAAGCCGATACGAGCAGTACTTC.

The chain's CDR3 is CASSLTSGRFDGGGTQYF. DNA of the CDR3: TGCGCCAGCAGTCTAACTAGCGGGAGGTTCGATGGAGGTGGTACGCAGTATTTT. The rearrangement links TRBV23-1 to TRBJ2-3; 12 bases line up with TRBD2. TRBV23-1 is an ORF, and what it does is uncertain. After removal of 4 bases from V and 8 bases from J, the junction contained 16 bases not matched to a gene. The CDR3 is 18 amino acids.

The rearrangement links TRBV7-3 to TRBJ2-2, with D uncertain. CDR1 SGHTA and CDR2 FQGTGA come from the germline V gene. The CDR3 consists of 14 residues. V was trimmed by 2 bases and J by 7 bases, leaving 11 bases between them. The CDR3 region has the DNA TGTGCCAGCAGCTTATCAGTAGTGGGCGGGGAGCTGTTTTTT. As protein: CASSLSVVGGELFF.

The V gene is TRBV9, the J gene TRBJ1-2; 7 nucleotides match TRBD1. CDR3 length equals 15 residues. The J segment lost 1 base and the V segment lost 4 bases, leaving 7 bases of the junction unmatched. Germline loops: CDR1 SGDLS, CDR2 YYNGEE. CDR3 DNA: TGTGCCAGCAGCCCCCGGGACAGACTTAACTATGGCTACACCTTC. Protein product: CASSPRDRLNYGYTF. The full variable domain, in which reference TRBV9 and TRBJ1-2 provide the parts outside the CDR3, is DSGVTQTPKHLITATGQRVTLRCSPRSGDLSVYWYQQSLDQGLQFLIQYYNGEERAKGNILERFSAQQFPDLHSELNLSSLELGDSALYFCASSPRDRLNYGYTFGSGTRLTVV.

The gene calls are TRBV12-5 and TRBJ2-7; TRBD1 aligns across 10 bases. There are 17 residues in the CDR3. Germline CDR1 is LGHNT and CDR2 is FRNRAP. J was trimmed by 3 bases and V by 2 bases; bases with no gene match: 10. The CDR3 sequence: CASGLSPGQGTLYEQYF. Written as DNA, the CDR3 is TGTGCTAGTGGTTTGAGTCCGGGACAGGGGACCCTCTACGAGCAGTACTTC. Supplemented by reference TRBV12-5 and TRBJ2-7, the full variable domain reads DARVTQTPRHKVTEMGQEVTMRCQPILGHNTVFWYRQTMMQGLELLAYFRNRAPLDDSGMPKDRFSAEMPDATLATLKIQPSEPRDSAVYFCASGLSPGQGTLYEQYFGPGTRLTVT.

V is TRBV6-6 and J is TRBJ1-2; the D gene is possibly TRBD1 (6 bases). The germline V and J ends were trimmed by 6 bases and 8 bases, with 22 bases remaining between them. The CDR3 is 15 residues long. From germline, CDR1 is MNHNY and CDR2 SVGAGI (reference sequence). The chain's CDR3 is CASSSTVRGPGGYTF. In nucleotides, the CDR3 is TGTGCCAGCAGCTCAACCGTCAGGGGTCCGGGAGGCTACACCTTC.

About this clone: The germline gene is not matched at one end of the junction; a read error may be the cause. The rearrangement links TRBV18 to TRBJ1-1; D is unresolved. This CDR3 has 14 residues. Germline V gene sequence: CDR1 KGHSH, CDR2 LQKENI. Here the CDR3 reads CASSPGTTNIEAFF. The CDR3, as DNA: TGTGCCAGCTCACCAGGCACCACGAACATTGAAGCTTTCTTT. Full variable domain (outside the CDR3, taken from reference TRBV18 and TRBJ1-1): NAGVMQNPRHLVRRRGQEARLRCSPMKGHSHVYWYRQLPEEGLKFMVYLQKENIIDESGMPKERFSAEFPKEGPSILRIQQVVRGDSAAYFCASSPGTTNIEAFFGQGTRLTVV.

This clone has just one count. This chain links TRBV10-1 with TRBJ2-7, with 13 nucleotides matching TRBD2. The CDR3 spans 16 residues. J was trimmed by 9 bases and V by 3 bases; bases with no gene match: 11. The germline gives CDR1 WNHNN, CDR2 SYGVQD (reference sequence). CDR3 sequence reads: CASSESTGTSGARQYF. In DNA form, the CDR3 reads TGCGCCAGCAGTGAATCCACCGGGACTAGCGGGGCCAGGCAGTACTTC.

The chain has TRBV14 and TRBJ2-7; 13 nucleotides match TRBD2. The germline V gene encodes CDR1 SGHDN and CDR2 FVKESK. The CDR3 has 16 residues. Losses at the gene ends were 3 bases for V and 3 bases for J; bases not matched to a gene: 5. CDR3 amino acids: CASSHLGTSGNYEQYF. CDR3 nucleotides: TGTGCCAGCAGCCACCTAGGGACTAGCGGGAACTACGAGCAGTACTTC.

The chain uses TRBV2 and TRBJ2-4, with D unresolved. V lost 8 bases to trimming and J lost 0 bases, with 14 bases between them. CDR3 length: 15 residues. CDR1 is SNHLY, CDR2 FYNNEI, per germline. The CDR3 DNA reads TGTGCCAGCGGGGATCCCAGACTAGCCAAAAACATTCAGTACTTC. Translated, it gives CASGDPRLAKNIQYF. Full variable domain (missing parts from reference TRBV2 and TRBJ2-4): EPEVTQTPSHQVTQMGQEVILRCVPISNHLYFYWYRQILGQKVEFLVSFYNNEISEKSEIFDDQFSVERPDGSNFTLKIRSTKLEDSAMYFCASGDPRLAKNIQYFGAGTRLSVL.

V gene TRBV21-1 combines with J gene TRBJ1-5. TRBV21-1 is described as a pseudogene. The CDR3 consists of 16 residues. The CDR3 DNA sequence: TGTGCCAGCAGCAACGGTAGGGAGGGACTCAGTCAGCCCCAGCATTTT. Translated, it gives CASSNGREGLSQPQHF.

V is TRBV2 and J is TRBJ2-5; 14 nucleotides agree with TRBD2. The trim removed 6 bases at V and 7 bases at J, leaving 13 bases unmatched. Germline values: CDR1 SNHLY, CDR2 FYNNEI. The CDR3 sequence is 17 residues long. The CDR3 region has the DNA TGTGCCAGCAGCAAGGACCGACTAGCGGGGGGGAAGGGGACCCAGTACTTC. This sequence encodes CASSKDRLAGGKGTQYF.

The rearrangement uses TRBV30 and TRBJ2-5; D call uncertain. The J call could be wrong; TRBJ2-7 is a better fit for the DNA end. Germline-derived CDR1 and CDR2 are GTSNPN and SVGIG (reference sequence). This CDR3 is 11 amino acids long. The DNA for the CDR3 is TGTGCCTGGGGTATCTTATACGAGCAGTACTTC. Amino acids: CAWGILYEQYF.

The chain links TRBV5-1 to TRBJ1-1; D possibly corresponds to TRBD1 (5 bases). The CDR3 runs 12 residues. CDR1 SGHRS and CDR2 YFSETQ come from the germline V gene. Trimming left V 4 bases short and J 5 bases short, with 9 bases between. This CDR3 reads CASSRDLTEAFF. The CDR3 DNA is TGCGCCAGCAGCCGGGACTTAACTGAAGCTTTCTTT. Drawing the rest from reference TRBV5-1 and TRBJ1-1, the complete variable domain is KAGVTQTPRYLIKTRGQQVTLSCSPISGHRSVSWYQQTPGQGLQFLFEYFSETQRNKGNFPGRFSGRQFSNSRSEMNVSTLELGDSALYLCASSRDLTEAFFGQGTRLTVV.